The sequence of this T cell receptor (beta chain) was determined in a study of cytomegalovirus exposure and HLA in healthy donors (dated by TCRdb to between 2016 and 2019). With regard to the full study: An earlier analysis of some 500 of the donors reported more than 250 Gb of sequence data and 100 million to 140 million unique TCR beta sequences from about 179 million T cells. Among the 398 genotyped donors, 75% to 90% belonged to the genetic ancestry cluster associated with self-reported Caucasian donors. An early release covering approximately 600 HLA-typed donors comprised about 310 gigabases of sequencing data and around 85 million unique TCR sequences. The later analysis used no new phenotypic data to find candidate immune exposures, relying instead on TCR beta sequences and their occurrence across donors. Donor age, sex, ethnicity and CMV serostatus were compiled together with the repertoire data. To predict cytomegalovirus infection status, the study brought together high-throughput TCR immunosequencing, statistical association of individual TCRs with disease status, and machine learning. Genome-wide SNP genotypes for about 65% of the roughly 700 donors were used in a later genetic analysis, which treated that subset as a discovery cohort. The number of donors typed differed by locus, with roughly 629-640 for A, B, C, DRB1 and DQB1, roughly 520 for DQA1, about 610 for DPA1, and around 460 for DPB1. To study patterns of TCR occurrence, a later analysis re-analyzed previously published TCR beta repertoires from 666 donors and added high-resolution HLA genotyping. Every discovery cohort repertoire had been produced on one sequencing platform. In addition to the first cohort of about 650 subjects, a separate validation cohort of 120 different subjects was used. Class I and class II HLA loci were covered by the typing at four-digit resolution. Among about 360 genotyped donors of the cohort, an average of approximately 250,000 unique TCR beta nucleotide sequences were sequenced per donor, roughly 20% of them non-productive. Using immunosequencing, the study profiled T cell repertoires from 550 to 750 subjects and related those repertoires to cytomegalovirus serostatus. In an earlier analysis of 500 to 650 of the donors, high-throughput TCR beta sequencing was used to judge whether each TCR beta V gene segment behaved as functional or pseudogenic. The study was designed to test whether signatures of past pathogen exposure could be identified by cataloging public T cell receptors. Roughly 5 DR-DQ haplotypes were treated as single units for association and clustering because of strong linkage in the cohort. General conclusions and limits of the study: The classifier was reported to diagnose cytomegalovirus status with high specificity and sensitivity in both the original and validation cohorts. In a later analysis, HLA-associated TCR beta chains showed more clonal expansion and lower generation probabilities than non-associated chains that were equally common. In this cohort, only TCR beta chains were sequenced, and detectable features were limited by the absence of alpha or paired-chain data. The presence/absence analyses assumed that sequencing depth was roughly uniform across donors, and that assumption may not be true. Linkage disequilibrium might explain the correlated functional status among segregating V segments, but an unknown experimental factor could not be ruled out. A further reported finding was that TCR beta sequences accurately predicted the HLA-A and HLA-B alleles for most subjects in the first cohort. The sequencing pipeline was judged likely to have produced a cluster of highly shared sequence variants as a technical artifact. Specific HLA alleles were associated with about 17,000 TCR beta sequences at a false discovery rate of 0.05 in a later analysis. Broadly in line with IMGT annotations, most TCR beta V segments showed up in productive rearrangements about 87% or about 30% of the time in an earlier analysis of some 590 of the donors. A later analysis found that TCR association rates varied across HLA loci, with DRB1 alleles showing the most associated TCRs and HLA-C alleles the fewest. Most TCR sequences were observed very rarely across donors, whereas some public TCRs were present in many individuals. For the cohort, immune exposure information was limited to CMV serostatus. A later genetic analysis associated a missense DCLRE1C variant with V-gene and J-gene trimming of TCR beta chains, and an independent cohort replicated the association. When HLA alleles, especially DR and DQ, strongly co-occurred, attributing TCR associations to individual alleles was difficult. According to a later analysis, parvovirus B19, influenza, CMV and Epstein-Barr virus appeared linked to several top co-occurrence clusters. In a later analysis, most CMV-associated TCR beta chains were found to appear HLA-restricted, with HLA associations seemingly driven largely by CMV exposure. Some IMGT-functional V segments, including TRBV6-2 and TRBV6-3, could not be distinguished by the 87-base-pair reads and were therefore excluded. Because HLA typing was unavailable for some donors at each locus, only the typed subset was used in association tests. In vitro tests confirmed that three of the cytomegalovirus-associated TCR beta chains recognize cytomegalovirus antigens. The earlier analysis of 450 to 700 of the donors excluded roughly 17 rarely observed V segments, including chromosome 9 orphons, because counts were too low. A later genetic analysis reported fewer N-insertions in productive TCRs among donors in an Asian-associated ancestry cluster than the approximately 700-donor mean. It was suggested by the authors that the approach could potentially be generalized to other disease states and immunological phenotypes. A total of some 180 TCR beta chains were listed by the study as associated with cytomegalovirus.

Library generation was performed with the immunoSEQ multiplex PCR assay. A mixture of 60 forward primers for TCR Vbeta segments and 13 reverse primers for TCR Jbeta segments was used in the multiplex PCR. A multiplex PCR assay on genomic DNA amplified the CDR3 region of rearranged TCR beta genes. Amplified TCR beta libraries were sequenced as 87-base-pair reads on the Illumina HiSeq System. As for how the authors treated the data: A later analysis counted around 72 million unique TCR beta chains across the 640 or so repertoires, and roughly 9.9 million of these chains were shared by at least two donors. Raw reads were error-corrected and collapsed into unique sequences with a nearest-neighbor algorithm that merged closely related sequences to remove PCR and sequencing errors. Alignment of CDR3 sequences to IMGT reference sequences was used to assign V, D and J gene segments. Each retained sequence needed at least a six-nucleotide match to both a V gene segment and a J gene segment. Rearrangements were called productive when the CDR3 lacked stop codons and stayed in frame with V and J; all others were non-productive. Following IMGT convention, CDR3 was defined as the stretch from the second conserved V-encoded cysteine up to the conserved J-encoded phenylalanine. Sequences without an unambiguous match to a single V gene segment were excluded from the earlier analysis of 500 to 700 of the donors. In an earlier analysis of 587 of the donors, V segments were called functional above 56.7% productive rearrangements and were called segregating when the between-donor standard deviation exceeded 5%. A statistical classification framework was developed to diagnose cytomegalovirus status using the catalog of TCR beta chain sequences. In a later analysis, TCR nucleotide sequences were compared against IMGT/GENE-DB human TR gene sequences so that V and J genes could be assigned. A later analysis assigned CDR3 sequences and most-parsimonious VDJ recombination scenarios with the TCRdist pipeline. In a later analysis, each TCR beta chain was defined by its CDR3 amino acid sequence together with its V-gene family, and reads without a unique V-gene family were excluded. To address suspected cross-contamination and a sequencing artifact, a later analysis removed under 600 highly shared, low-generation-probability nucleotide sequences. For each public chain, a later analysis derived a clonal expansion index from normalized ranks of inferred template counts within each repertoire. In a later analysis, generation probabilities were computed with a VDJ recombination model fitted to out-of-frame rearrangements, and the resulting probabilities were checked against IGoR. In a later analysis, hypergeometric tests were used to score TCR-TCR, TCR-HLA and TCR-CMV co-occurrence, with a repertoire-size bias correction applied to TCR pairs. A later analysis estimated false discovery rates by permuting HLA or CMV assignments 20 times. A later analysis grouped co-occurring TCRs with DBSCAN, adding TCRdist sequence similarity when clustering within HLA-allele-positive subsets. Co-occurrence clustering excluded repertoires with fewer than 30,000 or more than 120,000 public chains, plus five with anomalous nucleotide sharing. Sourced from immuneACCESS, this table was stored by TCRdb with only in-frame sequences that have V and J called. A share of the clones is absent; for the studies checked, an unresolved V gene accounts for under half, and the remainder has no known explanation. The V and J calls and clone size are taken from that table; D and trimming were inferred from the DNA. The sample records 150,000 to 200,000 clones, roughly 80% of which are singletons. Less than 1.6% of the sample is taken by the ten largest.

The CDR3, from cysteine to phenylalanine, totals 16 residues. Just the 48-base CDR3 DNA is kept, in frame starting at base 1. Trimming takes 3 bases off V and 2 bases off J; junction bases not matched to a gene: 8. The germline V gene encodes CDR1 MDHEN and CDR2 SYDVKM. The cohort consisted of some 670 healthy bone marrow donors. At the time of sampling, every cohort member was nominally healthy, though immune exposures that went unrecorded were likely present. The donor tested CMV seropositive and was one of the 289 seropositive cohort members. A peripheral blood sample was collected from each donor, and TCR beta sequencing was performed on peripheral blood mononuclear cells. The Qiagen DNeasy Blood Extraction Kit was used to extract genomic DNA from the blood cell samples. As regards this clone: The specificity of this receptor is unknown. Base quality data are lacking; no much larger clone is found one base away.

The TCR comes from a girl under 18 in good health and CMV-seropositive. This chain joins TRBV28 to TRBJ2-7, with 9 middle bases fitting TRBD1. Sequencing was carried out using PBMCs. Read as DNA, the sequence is TGTGCCAGCAGTTTCCCCCCCGGACAGGGGACCTACGAGCAGTACTTC. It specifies CASSFPPGQGTYEQYF. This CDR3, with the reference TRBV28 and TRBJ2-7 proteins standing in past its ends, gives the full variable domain DVKVTQSSRYLVKRTGEKVFLECVQDMDHENMFWYRQDPGLGLRLIYFSYDVKMKEKGDIPEGYSVSREKKERFSLILESASTNQTSMYLCASSFPPGQGTYEQYFGPGTRLTVT.